What follows are 26 T cell receptor beta chains derived from one specimen sequenced in a study of blood T cell repertoires in COVID-19. Here immunoSEQ multiplex PCR was the method, and the copy in TCRdb shows in-frame clones only, minus some. The sample consists of 200,000 to 250,000 clones, approximately 78% of them appearing once. The specimen was peripheral blood. These receptors all come from an elderly woman with acute or convalescent COVID-19.

The V call is TRBV2, the J call TRBJ1-1; D unclear. CDR3 length equals 14 residues. The V gene lost 7 bases and the J gene lost 0 bases, with 12 bases spanning the gap. Germline V gene sequence: CDR1 SNHLY, CDR2 FYNNEI. The CDR3 region is CASKREGLNTEAFF. CDR3 sequence (DNA): TGTGCCAGCAAAAGGGAGGGCTTGAACACTGAAGCTTTCTTT.

This clone was seen repeatedly, ten times or more. The chain has TRBV12-3 or TRBV12-4 and TRBJ1-1; a possible D gene is TRBD1 (6 bases). Trimming took off 6 bases at V and 1 base at J, with 9 bases between the two ends. There are 13 residues in the CDR3. CDR3 coding DNA: TGTGCCAGCAGGCAGGGGACGAACACTGAAGCTTTCTTT. Encoded protein: CASRQGTNTEAFF.

This chain uses TRBV4-1 with TRBJ2-2; 10 nucleotides line up with TRBD1. The trim removed 1 base at V and 5 bases at J, leaving 4 bases unmatched. In germline, CDR1 is MGHRA, CDR2 YSYEKL. The CDR3 is 16 amino acids. Here the CDR3 DNA reads TGCGCCAGCAGCCAAGGGGGGACAGGGGTAACCGGGGAGCTGTTTTTT. This codes for CASSQGGTGVTGELFF.

The chain links TRBV7-8 to TRBJ2-7, with TRBD1 identical over 8 bases. Per germline, CDR1 SGHVS and CDR2 FQNEAQ. This CDR3 is 15 amino acids long. The ends lost 5 bases at V and 1 base at J; junction bases unmatched: 7. The CDR3 reads CASSPRTGHSYEQYF. In nucleotides, the CDR3 is TGTGCCAGCAGCCCCCGGACAGGGCATTCCTACGAGCAGTACTTC.

This chain uses TRBV5-1 with TRBJ2-5, with 14 bases identical to TRBD2. CDR1 and CDR2 (germline): SGHRS, YFSETQ. This CDR3 spans 16 amino acids. V was clipped by 3 bases and J by 5 bases; unmatched bases: 6. DNA for the CDR3: TGCGCCAGCAGCTCAACGACTAGCGGGAGGGTGGAGACCCAGTACTTC. Translated, it gives CASSSTTSGRVETQYF. Complete variable domain (other parts from reference TRBV5-1 and TRBJ2-5): KAGVTQTPRYLIKTRGQQVTLSCSPISGHRSVSWYQQTPGQGLQFLFEYFSETQRNKGNFPGRFSGRQFSNSRSEMNVSTLELGDSALYLCASSSTTSGRVETQYFGPGTRLLVL.

V and J are TRBV4-2 and TRBJ2-1; possible D gene TRBD1, 7 bases. V dropped 1 base and J dropped 8 bases, with 15 bases sitting between them. CDR3 size: 15 residues. Germline assignment: CDR1 LGHNA and CDR2 YNFKEQ. CDR3 protein: CASSQAGGGQHEQFF. For the CDR3, the DNA is TGTGCCAGCAGCCAAGCAGGAGGGGGCCAACATGAGCAGTTCTTC.

The chain has TRBV30 and TRBJ2-7; maybe TRBD1 (5 bases). The CDR3 extends over 12 amino acids. In germline, CDR1 is GTSNPN, CDR2 SVGIG (reference sequence). The V and J ends lost 2 bases and 3 bases respectively, with 8 bases between them. The CDR3 loop reads CAWSRQIYEQYF. The CDR3 nucleotides read TGTGCCTGGAGTCGACAGATCTACGAGCAGTACTTC. Full variable domain (outside the CDR3, taken from reference TRBV30 and TRBJ2-7): SQTIHQWPATLVQPVGSPLSLECTVEGTSNPNLYWYRQAAGRGLQLLFYSVGIGQISSEVPQNLSASRPQDRQFILSSKKLLLSDSGFYLCAWSRQIYEQYFGPGTRLTVT.

This clone has a count of ten or more. The J gene is TRBJ1-5, the V gene TRBV2; 9 bases align to TRBD1. Trimming removed 4 bases from V and 12 bases from J; junction bases left unmatched: 7. This CDR3 comprises 13 residues. The germline CDR1 and CDR2 sequences are SNHLY and FYNNEI. The CDR3 loop is CASSGPTGGFQHF. CDR3 DNA: TGTGCCAGCAGTGGCCCCACAGGGGGCTTCCAGCATTTT. Together with reference TRBV2 and TRBJ1-5, the CDR3 gives the full variable domain: EPEVTQTPSHQVTQMGQEVILRCVPISNHLYFYWYRQILGQKVEFLVSFYNNEISEKSEIFDDQFSVERPDGSNFTLKIRSTKLEDSAMYFCASSGPTGGFQHFGDGTRLSIL.

In DNA, the CDR3 is TGTGCCAGCAGCCAAGGACAGGGCAACGCTGGAAACACCATATATTTT. It encodes CASSQGQGNAGNTIYF. The chain employs TRBV3-1 (or the pseudogene TRBV3-2) and TRBJ1-3, with 7 nucleotides matching TRBD1. The CDR3 is 16 amino acids. Germline lookup yields CDR1 LGHDT and CDR2 YNNKEL (reference sequence). The ends lost 1 base at V and 2 bases at J; junction bases unmatched: 5.

CDR3 residues: CASSFAPGADTEAFF. CDR3 in DNA: TGTGCCAGCAGTTTTGCCCCAGGGGCCGACACTGAAGCTTTCTTT. The V call is TRBV6-2 or TRBV6-3, the J call TRBJ1-1; the D gene is possibly TRBD1 (6 bases). There are 15 residues in the CDR3. Germline values: CDR1 MNHEY, CDR2 SVGEGT. Trimming removed 4 bases at V and 3 bases at J, with 15 bases between.

The CDR3 DNA is TGCGCCAGCAGCTTGGGGTCCCAGGCCCAAAGGACCGGGGAGCTGTTTTTT. Amino acid sequence: CASSLGSQAQRTGELFF. This chain joins TRBV5-1 and TRBJ2-2; the D is unclear. CDR3 length: 17 residues. V lost 0 bases to trimming and J lost 5 bases, with 17 bases between them. Germline assignment: CDR1 SGHRS and CDR2 YFSETQ. Looking up the rest from reference TRBV5-1 and TRBJ2-2 gives the full variable domain: KAGVTQTPRYLIKTRGQQVTLSCSPISGHRSVSWYQQTPGQGLQFLFEYFSETQRNKGNFPGRFSGRQFSNSRSEMNVSTLELGDSALYLCASSLGSQAQRTGELFFGEGSRLTVL.

The genes are TRBV5-1 and TRBJ1-6; 8 nucleotides line up with TRBD1. Germline V gene sequence: CDR1 SGHRS, CDR2 YFSETQ. V dropped 0 bases and J dropped 9; count of bases not matched to a gene: 8. The CDR3 extends over 16 amino acids. The CDR3 loop is CASSLDRDRGGSPLHF. The CDR3 DNA reads TGCGCCAGCAGCTTGGACAGAGACAGGGGCGGTTCACCCCTCCACTTT.

The chain has TRBV28 and TRBJ1-1; no clear D gene. V lost 7 bases, J lost 3 bases, and 12 bases lay in between. Germline V gene data show CDR1 as MDHEN and CDR2 as SYDVKM. CDR3 length equals 13 residues. For the CDR3, the DNA is TGTGCCAGCACCGCTCAGAGGGACACTGAAGCTTTCTTT. It specifies CASTAQRDTEAFF.

The CDR3 sequence: CASSLRDRGSLGYGYTF. The CDR3, as DNA: TGTGCCAGCAGCTTGCGGGACAGGGGGAGCCTAGGGTATGGCTACACCTTC. V usage is TRBV7-2 and J usage is TRBJ1-2; TRBD1 matches at 11 bases. Germline trimming cut 3 bases from V and 5 bases from J; bases unmatched to any gene: 11. Germline CDR1 SGHTA, CDR2 FQGNSA. The CDR3 length is 17 residues.

The chain is built from TRBV6-5 and TRBJ2-1; the match to TRBD1 covers 7 bases. The V segment lost 0 bases and the J segment 6 bases; nucleotides outside the gene matches: 5. Germline values: CDR1 MNHEY, CDR2 SVGAGI. This CDR3 contains 15 residues. The CDR3 spells CASSYSDPGGNEQFF. The CDR3 nucleotides are TGTGCCAGCAGTTACTCGGATCCAGGGGGCAATGAGCAGTTCTTC.

This clone was observed once. This chain's CDR3 is CASSYDRVESGYTF. In DNA form, the CDR3 reads TGTGCCAGCAGTTACGACAGGGTAGAATCTGGCTACACCTTC. The gene calls are TRBV6-5 and TRBJ1-2; TRBD1 matches at 7 bases. Germline trimming cut 2 bases from V and 7 bases from J; bases unmatched to any gene: 7. Germline CDR1 MNHEY, CDR2 SVGAGI. The CDR3 contains 14 residues.

This clone was seen a handful of times. The chain has TRBV3-1 (or the pseudogene TRBV3-2) and TRBJ2-7; 7 nucleotides align to TRBD2. Unmatched junction bases numbered 7, after V lost 4 bases and J lost 1 base. The CDR3 covers 15 residues. Germline values: CDR1 LGHDT, CDR2 YNNKEL (reference sequence). The CDR3 DNA follows: TGTGCCAGCAGCCGTGGGGGGGATGGGTCCTACGAGCAGTACTTC. Translated, it gives CASSRGGDGSYEQYF.

The chain is built from TRBV19 and TRBJ2-3; 8 nucleotides match TRBD1. The CDR3 length is 16 residues. Germline V gene lookup returns CDR1 LNHDA and CDR2 SQIVND (reference sequence). V dropped 5 bases and J dropped 5; count of bases not matched to a gene: 12. The CDR3 protein is CASSQGAATGRDTQYF. CDR3 coding DNA: TGTGCCAGTAGTCAGGGGGCAGCGACTGGCCGAGATACGCAGTATTTT.

The genes are TRBV27 and TRBJ1-1; 8 bases are shared with TRBD1. The CDR3 length is 15 residues. Germline V gene data show CDR1 as MNHEY and CDR2 as SMNVEV (reference sequence). V shed 6 bases, J shed 3 bases, and the junction held 9 bases outside the gene matches. CDR3 bases: TGTGCCAGCAGCAAAACAAACAGGGGGTACACTGAAGCTTTCTTT. This codes for CASSKTNRGYTEAFF.

CDR3 bases: TGTGCCAGCAGCTTGGAGGGTGGCCACAATGAGCAGTTCTTC. This sequence encodes CASSLEGGHNEQFF. The chain joins TRBV7-9 to TRBJ2-1; maybe TRBD2 (6 bases). The CDR3 runs to 14 residues. The germline V gene has CDR1 SEHNR and CDR2 FQNEAQ (reference sequence). Trimming shortened V by 3 bases and J by 5 bases, and 11 bases separated the two germline ends.

J is TRBJ1-5 and V is TRBV4-3, with D possibly being TRBD1 (5 bases). CDR3 length: 15 amino acids. Trimming left V 5 bases short and J 0 bases short, with 11 bases between. From germline, CDR1 is LGHNA and CDR2 YSLEER. CDR3 loop: CASSSGLNSNQPQHF. The CDR3 DNA sequence: TGCGCCAGCAGCTCGGGACTTAATAGCAATCAGCCCCAGCATTTT.

The CDR3 DNA follows: TGTGCCAGCATAGAACAGGGGGCCACCTACGAGCAGTACTTC. It specifies CASIEQGATYEQYF. The chain has TRBV2 and TRBJ2-7; 9 bases agree with TRBD1. Germline V CDR1 and CDR2: SNHLY, FYNNEI. The CDR3 is 14 amino acids. Trimming took 7 bases from V and 2 from J; bases not matched to a gene: 6.

The chain employs TRBV7-2 and TRBJ1-1; D might be TRBD1 (5 bases). Germline lookup yields CDR1 SGHTA and CDR2 FQGNSA. The V gene lost 3 bases and the J gene lost 5 bases, with 13 bases spanning the gap. The CDR3 has 14 amino acids. The CDR3 nucleotides read TGTGCCAGCAGCTTCTCTCCCAGGGATACTGAAGCTTTCTTT. Amino acid sequence: CASSFSPRDTEAFF.

The chain has TRBV5-1 and TRBJ2-7, with TRBD2 matching over 11 bases. From germline, CDR1 is SGHRS and CDR2 YFSETQ. This CDR3 is built from 15 residues. V lost 2 bases and J lost 2; bases outside the gene matches: 3. CDR3 sequence (DNA): TGCGCCAGCAGCTTACTAGCGGGAGTTACCTACGAGCAGTACTTC. Residues: CASSLLAGVTYEQYF.

This clone was detected once. The chain has TRBV5-6 and TRBJ2-7, with a possible D match to TRBD2 (5 bases). Germline CDR1 reads SGHDT; CDR2 reads YYEEEE. V lost 3 bases to trimming and J lost 4 bases, with 14 bases between them. The CDR3 totals 14 residues. The CDR3 region has the DNA TGTGCCAGCAGCTCCCCCGGACTCGGGTACGAGCAGTACTTC. Amino acid sequence: CASSSPGLGYEQYF.

The gene calls are TRBV5-1 and TRBJ1-2; possible D gene TRBD1, 5 bases. CDR1 is SGHRS and CDR2 is YFSETQ in the germline V gene. CDR3 length equals 15 residues. Deletions cut 0 bases from V and 2 bases from J, with 11 bases between. The DNA for the CDR3 is TGCGCCAGCAGCTTGGCCTCGGGGGGAAACTATGGCTACACCTTC. Its protein is CASSLASGGNYGYTF.